The clone carrying this T cell receptor (beta chain) was observed at least ten times. Germline CDR1 reads MNHNS; CDR2 reads SASEGT. V dropped 3 bases and J dropped 6 bases, with 12 bases sitting between them. The CDR3 extends over 13 amino acids. These data originate in a study of T cells in Graves' hyperthyroidism and ophthalmopathy. Orbital computed tomography, thyroid ultrasound, serum thyroxine and TRAb, and clinical symptoms together informed the diagnoses. RNA transcripts served as the template for amplifying TCR beta CDR3 regions. The TCR CDR3 first-round RT-PCR relied on the HTBI primer set. TCRdb recomputed calls from the multiplex PCR reads with MiXCR, one row per CDR3 protein. The table includes around 350,000 distinct CDR3 sequences, roughly an eighth detected once.

The chain uses TRBV6-1 and TRBJ2-7; D is perhaps TRBD1 (6 bases). The specimen sequenced was blood. This sequence was found in a woman under 30 with Graves' hyperthyroidism. CDR3 DNA: TGTGCCAGCAGTGAGGGGGCTCCCCTCGAGCAGTACTTC. Translation gives CASSEGAPLEQYF.